The 28 T cell receptor beta chains below all came from one sample that was sequenced in a study of T cells in Graves' hyperthyroidism and ophthalmopathy. RNA transcripts gave rise to amplified TCR beta CDR3 regions. TCR CDR3 regions were first amplified by RT-PCR with HTBI primers. TCRdb re-analysed the multiplex PCR reads in MiXCR, keeping a single row per CDR3 protein. This table holds some 370,000 distinct CDR3 sequences, roughly 15% found once. Sequenced material: blood. Receptors originate from a woman younger than 45 with Graves' hyperthyroidism that later progressed to Graves' ophthalmopathy.

The CDR3 protein is CASSIWGGGDNQPQHF. In DNA form, the CDR3 reads TGTGCCAGTAGTATTTGGGGTGGGGGGGACAATCAGCCCCAGCATTTT. The J gene is TRBJ1-5, the V gene TRBV19; the D gene is possibly TRBD1 (5 bases). CDR3 length: 16 amino acids. Germline V gene lookup returns CDR1 LNHDA and CDR2 SQIVND (reference sequence). V lost 3 bases and J lost 3, with 15 bases in between.

This clonotype was counted between two and nine times. The V and J genes are TRBV7-9 and TRBJ1-1; 8 bases align to TRBD1. The CDR3 totals 17 residues. Germline loops: CDR1 SEHNR, CDR2 FQNEAQ (reference sequence). V shed 5 bases, J shed 2 bases, and the junction held 13 bases outside the gene matches. The CDR3 DNA sequence: TGTGCCAGCAGCCGGAGGGGGACAGGAGGCCTAAACACTGAAGCTTTCTTT. It specifies CASSRRGTGGLNTEAFF.

This clonotype came up many times. CDR3 loop: CSARDLSDGYTF. DNA of the CDR3: TGCAGTGCTAGAGACCTAAGTGATGGCTACACCTTC. The chain employs TRBV20-1 and TRBJ1-2; no firm D call. V lost 0 bases and J lost 6, with 8 bases in between. The CDR3 loop spans 12 amino acids. Per the germline V gene, CDR1 is DFQATT and CDR2 is SNEGSKA (reference sequence).

In its sample, this clonotype was seen many times. V and J are TRBV6-5 and TRBJ1-1; no clear D. The CDR3 consists of 15 residues. Trimming stripped 0 bases from V and 1 base from J, with 9 bases between. Per germline, CDR1 MNHEY and CDR2 SVGAGI. CDR3 loop: CASSYSSASNTEAFF. The CDR3 nucleotides read TGTGCCAGCAGTTACTCCTCGGCGTCGAACACTGAAGCTTTCTTT.

Note on this clonotype: A read error may explain this, as a much larger clone is one base away. The chain employs TRBV4-1 and TRBJ1-2, with 7 bases fitting TRBD1. Germline loops: CDR1 MGHRA, CDR2 YSYEKL. Trimming at V came to 4 bases and at J to 2 bases, leaving 7 bases not matched to a gene. This CDR3 comprises 15 residues. The CDR3 DNA reads as TGCGCCAGCAGCCCAGACAGGGCCTGGAACTATGGCTACACCTTC. It specifies CASSPDRAWNYGYTF.

The chain recombines TRBV7-9 with TRBJ2-7; 7 bases align to TRBD1. After removal of 3 bases from V and 0 bases from J, the junction contained 5 bases not matched to a gene. CDR1 and CDR2 from the germline V gene are SEHNR and FQNEAQ (reference sequence). The CDR3 is 15 amino acids. The CDR3 sequence is CASSFTGAHSYEQYF. CDR3 sequence (DNA): TGTGCCAGCAGCTTTACAGGGGCCCACTCCTACGAGCAGTACTTC.

The chain recombines TRBV25-1 with TRBJ1-4; D gene uncertain. The CDR3 consists of 12 residues. Germline V gene lookup returns CDR1 MGHDK and CDR2 SYGVNS. V gave up 4 bases and J gave up 8 bases, with 8 bases separating them. This CDR3 reads CASSGIDEKLFF. The CDR3 DNA follows: TGTGCCAGCAGTGGTATCGACGAAAAACTGTTTTTT.

The J gene is TRBJ1-5, the V gene TRBV12-3 or TRBV12-4, with unresolved D. The CDR3 contains 13 residues. Trimming stripped 4 bases from V and 3 bases from J, with 7 bases between. CDR3 nucleotides: TGTGCCAGCAGTTCCGGTCACAATCAGCCCCAGCATTTT. This translates into CASSSGHNQPQHF.

Remarks on this clonotype: This may be a read error, as it is one base from a much larger clone. This CDR3 fails to terminate in the conserved phenylalanine or tryptophan, so it likely reflects a read error. The chain uses TRBV28 and TRBJ1-2; 7 positions agree with TRBD1. V lost 7 bases and J lost 4; bases outside the gene matches: 6. The CDR3 contains 13 residues. Germline V lookup: CDR1 MDHEN, CDR2 SYDVKM. The CDR3 here is CASTDRAGYGYTS. The CDR3 region has the DNA TGTGCCAGCACCGACAGGGCAGGCTATGGCTACACCTCC.

This clonotype has a count of ten or more. The chain employs TRBV27 and TRBJ2-3, with D perhaps matching TRBD2 (5 bases). This CDR3 spans 14 amino acids. The germline V and J ends were trimmed by 5 bases and 4 bases, with 13 bases remaining between them. CDR1 and CDR2 (germline): MNHEY, SMNVEV (reference sequence). The CDR3 DNA reads TGTGCCAGCAGTACGACCGGGGTCCCAGATACGCAGTATTTT. Its protein is CASSTTGVPDTQYF.

This clonotype was counted ten times or more. J is TRBJ1-1 and V is TRBV11-2; D is possibly TRBD1 (5 bases). Germline V gives CDR1 SGHAT, CDR2 FQNNGV. The CDR3 has 15 amino acids. The V end was cut by 1 base, the J end by 3 bases, with 12 bases between. The CDR3 sequence is CASSLGGGGYTEAFF. CDR3 DNA sequence: TGTGCCAGCAGCTTAGGGGGGGGTGGATACACTGAAGCTTTCTTT.

This clonotype occurred many times. The gene calls are TRBV12-3 or TRBV12-4 and TRBJ2-7; D may be TRBD1 or TRBD2 (6 bases each). This CDR3 is 14 amino acids long. With 3 bases removed from V and 4 bases from J, the gap between germline ends came to 13 bases. CDR3 residues: CASSFRGGPYEQYF. DNA for the CDR3: TGTGCCAGCAGTTTTAGAGGGGGGCCTTACGAGCAGTACTTC.

The chain has TRBV27 and TRBJ1-5; D remains ambiguous. The germline V gene has CDR1 MNHEY and CDR2 SMNVEV (reference sequence). Trimming pared 6 bases from V and 5 bases from J, leaving 11 bases between. This CDR3 contains 13 residues. The CDR3 region is CASSFESYQPQHF. DNA of the CDR3: TGTGCCAGCAGCTTTGAAAGTTATCAGCCCCAGCATTTT.

There are a few counts of this clonotype. The rearrangement links TRBV5-6 to TRBJ2-7; 9 bases align to TRBD1. The J segment lost 7 bases and the V segment lost 4 bases, leaving 9 bases of the junction unmatched. Germline V lookup: CDR1 SGHDT, CDR2 YYEEEE. The CDR3 is 14 amino acids. The CDR3 loop is CASSPRDREGEQYF. The CDR3 region has the DNA TGTGCCAGCAGCCCCCGGGACAGGGAAGGGGAGCAGTACTTC.

Comment on this clonotype: A clone one base away is much larger, so this may be a read error. Because the CDR3 is missing its conserved closing phenylalanine or tryptophan, this is likely a read error. This chain connects TRBV7-9 to TRBJ2-2; D possibly corresponds to TRBD2 (5 bases). This CDR3 has 14 residues. V was clipped by 5 bases and J by 6 bases, with 13 bases between them. Germline CDR1 SEHNR, CDR2 FQNEAQ (reference sequence). The CDR3 DNA is TGTGCCAGCAGCCGAGGGCAGGCGGCCGGGGAGCTGTTTCTT. It encodes CASSRGQAAGELFL.

For this clonotype: A clone one base away is much larger, so this may be a read error. J is TRBJ2-3 and V is TRBV10-3; D is undetermined. The CDR3 contains 13 residues. In germline, CDR1 is ENHRY, CDR2 SYGVKD. The CDR3 DNA sequence: TGTGCCATCTCGGCAAGCCGCACAGATGCGCAGTATTTT. As protein: CAISASRTDAQYF.

This clonotype was seen at least ten times. This rearrangement joins TRBV2 to TRBJ2-3; 10 bases match TRBD2. The germline CDR1 and CDR2 sequences are SNHLY and FYNNEI. This CDR3 is built from 17 residues. Trimming took 4 bases from V and 2 from J; bases not matched to a gene: 9. The DNA of the CDR3 is TGTGCCAGCAGTGCCTCAACTAGCGGGGCCTTCACAGATACGCAGTATTTT. Translating gives CASSASTSGAFTDTQYF.

The sample holds a few counts of this clonotype. This rearrangement joins TRBV4-1 to TRBJ2-3; D is unclear. The CDR3 has 14 amino acids. V lost 0 bases and J lost 2, with 6 bases in between. In germline, CDR1 is MGHRA, CDR2 YSYEKL. CDR3: CASSQDYNTDTQYF. CDR3 in DNA: TGCGCCAGCAGCCAAGATTATAACACAGATACGCAGTATTTT.

This clonotype was seen ten or more times. The chain combines TRBV20-1 with TRBJ2-1; 12 nucleotides match TRBD2. This CDR3 has 15 residues. CDR1 is DFQATT and CDR2 is SNEGSKA in the germline V gene (reference sequence). V shed 1 base, J shed 7 bases, and the junction held 5 bases outside the gene matches. The CDR3 spells CSARGLAGVLNEQFF. CDR3 in DNA: TGCAGTGCTAGAGGACTAGCGGGAGTTCTAAATGAGCAGTTCTTC.

This clonotype was seen ten or more times. This chain joins TRBV4-1 and TRBJ2-7; TRBD2 matches 9 bases. J gave up 4 bases and V 4 bases, and 11 bases lay outside the gene matches. CDR1 and CDR2 (germline): MGHRA, YSYEKL. The CDR3 runs 16 residues. CDR3: CASSPPGSGGIYEQYF. For the CDR3, the DNA is TGCGCCAGCAGCCCCCCAGGGAGCGGGGGGATTTACGAGCAGTACTTC.

The chain links TRBV30 to TRBJ1-1; tentative D call: TRBD1 (5 bases). The CDR3 consists of 12 residues. Germline CDR1 is GTSNPN and CDR2 is SVGIG (reference sequence). Trimming stripped 2 bases from V and 7 bases from J, with 11 bases between. The chain's CDR3 is CAWSRRDLEAFF. CDR3 nucleotides: TGTGCCTGGAGTAGAAGGGACCTTGAAGCTTTCTTT.

This clonotype was counted many times. J is TRBJ1-2 and V is TRBV7-9; D may be TRBD1 (5 bases). CDR1 is SEHNR, CDR2 FQNEAQ, per germline (reference sequence). This CDR3 is built from 15 residues. With 5 bases removed from V and 4 bases from J, the gap between germline ends came to 17 bases. CDR3 DNA: TGTGCCAGCAGCCCCACCTCAGGGTACGGCTATGGCTACACCTTC. Its translation: CASSPTSGYGYGYTF.

The CDR3 nucleotides read TGCGCCAGCAGCTTGGGACCTATTGCGGGAAACACCATATATTTT. Encoded protein: CASSLGPIAGNTIYF. V usage is TRBV5-1 and J usage is TRBJ1-3; D unresolved. Trimming cost V 0 bases and J 4 bases, with 11 bases left between them. This CDR3 has 15 amino acids. Germline loops: CDR1 SGHRS, CDR2 YFSETQ.

To note about this clonotype: One base away lies a much larger clone, so this may be a sequencing read error. The chain links TRBV15 to TRBJ2-5; D is perhaps TRBD2 (6 bases). CDR3 length: 14 residues. CDR1 LNHNV and CDR2 YYDKDF come from the germline V gene (reference sequence). CDR3 sequence: CATGRDREPETQYF. The CDR3 DNA reads as TGTGCCACCGGCAGAGATCGGGAGCCGGAGACCCAGTACTTC.

Comments on this clonotype: A read error may account for a junction end that differs from germline. V is TRBV5-1 and J is TRBJ1-2, with a possible D match to TRBD1 (6 bases). Germline CDR1 and CDR2: SGHRS and YFSETQ. The CDR3 is made up of 15 amino acids. The CDR3 here is CASSSAAGDNYGYTF. Written as DNA, the CDR3 is TGTGCCAGCAGCTCCGCGGCAGGGGATAACTATGGCTACACCTTC.

With respect to this clonotype: At one boundary the junction diverges from the germline segment, which might be a read error. The chain joins TRBV27 to TRBJ2-3; 16 nucleotides align to TRBD2. Germline CDR1 and CDR2: MNHEY and SMNVEV (reference sequence). This CDR3 is built from 18 residues. CDR3: CASSLTGLAGGITDTQCF. CDR3 DNA sequence: TGTGCCAGCAGTTTAACGGGACTAGCGGGAGGGATCACAGATACGCAGTGTTTT.

This clonotype was seen repeatedly, ten times or more. The gene calls are TRBV27 and TRBJ1-6; no firm D call. V was cut by 0 bases and J by 7 bases, with 4 bases left in between. The CDR3 covers 13 residues. Germline loops: CDR1 MNHEY, CDR2 SMNVEV (reference sequence). The DNA for the CDR3 is TGTGCCAGCAGTTTATCGGCGAATTCACCCCTCCACTTT. As protein: CASSLSANSPLHF.

This clonotype showed up many times. The chain employs TRBV11-2 and TRBJ1-3, with D unclear. Trimming pared 5 bases from V and 10 bases from J, leaving 9 bases between. The CDR3 spans 11 residues. CDR1 is SGHAT and CDR2 is FQNNGV in the germline V gene. CDR3 amino acids: CASSTGVTIYF. CDR3 sequence (DNA): TGTGCCAGCAGCACCGGGGTGACCATATATTTT.